This T cell receptor (beta chain) appears in the sequencing data of a study of CD8 T cells in cerebrospinal fluid in Alzheimer's disease. Whole-study context: Clonal expansion of CSF T cells was measured with plate-based and droplet-based single-cell sequencing. Findings of the study overall: Compared with controls, mild cognitive impairment or Alzheimer's disease patients showed higher maximum CSF clone percentages. The authors cautioned that cerebrospinal fluid EBV-specific TCRs do not prove EBV causes Alzheimer's.

TCRdb re-called the 10x single-cell sequencing reads and gives one entry per CDR3 protein, without DNA. Its table lists just over 1,500 distinct CDR3 sequences. This clonotype ranks as medium-sized in terms of frequency. Its antigen is unknown. Germline CDR1 is DFQATT and CDR2 is SNEGSKA (reference sequence). The CDR3 length is 16 residues. The chain links TRBV20-1 to TRBJ2-3; TCRdb names TRBD2, which stays unverified in the absence of DNA. This TCR was sampled from a human donor in good health. The sample comprised cerebrospinal fluid. This chain's CDR3 is CSAKEGLAGLTDTQYF.